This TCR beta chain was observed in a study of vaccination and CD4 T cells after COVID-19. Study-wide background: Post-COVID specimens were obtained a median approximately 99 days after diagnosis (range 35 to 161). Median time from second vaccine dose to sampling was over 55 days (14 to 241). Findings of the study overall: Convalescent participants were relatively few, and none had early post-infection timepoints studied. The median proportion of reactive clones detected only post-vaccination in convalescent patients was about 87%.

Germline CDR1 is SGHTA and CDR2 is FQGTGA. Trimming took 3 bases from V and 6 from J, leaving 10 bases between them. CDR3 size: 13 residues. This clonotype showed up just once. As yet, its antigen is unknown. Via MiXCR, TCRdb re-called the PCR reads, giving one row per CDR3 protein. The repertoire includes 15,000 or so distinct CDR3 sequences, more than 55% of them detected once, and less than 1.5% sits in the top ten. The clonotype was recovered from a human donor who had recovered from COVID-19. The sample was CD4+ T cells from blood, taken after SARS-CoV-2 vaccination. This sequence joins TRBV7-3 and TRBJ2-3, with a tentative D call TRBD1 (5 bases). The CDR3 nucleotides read TGTGCCAGCAGCTTGGACACCCGGGATACGCAGTATTTT. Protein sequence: CASSLDTRDTQYF.